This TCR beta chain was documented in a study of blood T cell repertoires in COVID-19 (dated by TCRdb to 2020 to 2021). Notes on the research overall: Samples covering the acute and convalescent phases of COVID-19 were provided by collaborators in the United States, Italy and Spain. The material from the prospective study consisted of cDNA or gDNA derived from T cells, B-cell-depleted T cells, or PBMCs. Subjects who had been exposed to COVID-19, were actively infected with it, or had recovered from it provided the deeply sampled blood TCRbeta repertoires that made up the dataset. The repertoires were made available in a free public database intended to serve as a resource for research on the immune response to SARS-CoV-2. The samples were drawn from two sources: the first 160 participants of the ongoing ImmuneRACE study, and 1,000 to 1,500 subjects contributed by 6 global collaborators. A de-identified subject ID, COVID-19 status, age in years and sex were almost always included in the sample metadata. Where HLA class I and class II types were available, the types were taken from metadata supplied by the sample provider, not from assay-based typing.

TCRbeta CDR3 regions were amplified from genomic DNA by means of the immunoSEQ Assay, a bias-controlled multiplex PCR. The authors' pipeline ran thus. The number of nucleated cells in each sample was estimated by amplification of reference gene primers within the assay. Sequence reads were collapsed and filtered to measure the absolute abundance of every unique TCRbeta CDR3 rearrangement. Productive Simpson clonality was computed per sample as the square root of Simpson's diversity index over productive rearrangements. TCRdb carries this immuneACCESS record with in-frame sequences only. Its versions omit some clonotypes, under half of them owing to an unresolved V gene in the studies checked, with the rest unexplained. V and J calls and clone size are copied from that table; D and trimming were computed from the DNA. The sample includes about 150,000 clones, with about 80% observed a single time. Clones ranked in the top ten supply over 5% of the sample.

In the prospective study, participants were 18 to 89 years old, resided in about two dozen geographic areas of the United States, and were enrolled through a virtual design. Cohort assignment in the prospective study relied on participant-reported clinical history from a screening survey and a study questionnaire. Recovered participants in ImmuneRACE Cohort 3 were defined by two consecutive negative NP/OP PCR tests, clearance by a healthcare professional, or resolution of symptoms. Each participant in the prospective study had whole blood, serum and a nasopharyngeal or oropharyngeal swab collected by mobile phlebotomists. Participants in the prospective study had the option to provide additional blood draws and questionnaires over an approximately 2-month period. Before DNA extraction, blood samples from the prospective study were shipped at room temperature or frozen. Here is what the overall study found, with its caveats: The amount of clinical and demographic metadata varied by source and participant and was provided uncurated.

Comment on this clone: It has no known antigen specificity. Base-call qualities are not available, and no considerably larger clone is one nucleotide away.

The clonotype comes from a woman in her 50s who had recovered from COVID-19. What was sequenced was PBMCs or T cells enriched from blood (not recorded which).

The CDR3 reads CASSQDFSGGRSTDTQYF. The nucleotide sequence is given as TGCGCCAGCAGCCAAGATTTTAGCGGGGGTCGTAGCACAGATACGCAGTATTTT. The chain couples TRBV4-1 to TRBJ2-3; 9 central bases correspond to TRBD2. According to the germline V gene, CDR1 reads MGHRA and CDR2 reads YSYEKL. V is cut back by 0 bases and J by 0 bases, with 7 bases in the junction unmatched. Including the terminal cysteine and phenylalanine, the CDR3 comprises 18 residues. The kept DNA is CDR3 alone, 54 bases in frame from the first base.